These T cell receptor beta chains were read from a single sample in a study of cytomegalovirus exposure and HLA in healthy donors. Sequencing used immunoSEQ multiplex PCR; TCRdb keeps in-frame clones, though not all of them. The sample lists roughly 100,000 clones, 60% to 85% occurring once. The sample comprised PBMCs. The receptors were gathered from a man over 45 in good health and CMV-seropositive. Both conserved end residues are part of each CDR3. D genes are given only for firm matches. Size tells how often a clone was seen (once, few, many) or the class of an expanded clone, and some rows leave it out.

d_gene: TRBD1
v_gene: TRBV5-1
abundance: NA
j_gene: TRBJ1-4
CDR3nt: TGCGCCAGCAGCTCGGACAGGGCACACCGGGATGAAAAACTGTTTTTT
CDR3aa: CASSSDRAHRDEKLFF

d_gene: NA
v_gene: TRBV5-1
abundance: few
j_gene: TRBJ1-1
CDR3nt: TGCGCCAGCAGCTTCGGGAGGATCACTGAAGCTTTCTTT
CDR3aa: CASSFGRITEAFF

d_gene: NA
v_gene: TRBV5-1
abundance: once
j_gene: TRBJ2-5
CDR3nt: TGCGCCAGCAACCCAGGAGGGAGTGCACAAGAGACCCAGTACTTC
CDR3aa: CASNPGGSAQETQYF

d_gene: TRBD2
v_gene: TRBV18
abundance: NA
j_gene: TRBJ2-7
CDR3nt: TGTGCCAGCTCGAGACTAGCGGGGAACTCCTACGAGCAGTACTTC
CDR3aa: CASSRLAGNSYEQYF

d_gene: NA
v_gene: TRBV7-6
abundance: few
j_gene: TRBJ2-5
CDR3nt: TGTGCCAGCAGCAATAGCGGAACACAAGAGACCCAGTACTTC
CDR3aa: CASSNSGTQETQYF

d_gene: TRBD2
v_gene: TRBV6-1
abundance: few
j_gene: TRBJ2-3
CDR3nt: TGTGCCAGCAGTGACGGAGCGGGATCTAGCACAGATACGCAGTATTTT
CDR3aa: CASSDGAGSSTDTQYF

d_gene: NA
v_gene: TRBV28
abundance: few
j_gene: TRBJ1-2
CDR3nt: TGTGCCAGCAGTTTTAAATGGACCGCGGGGTACTATGGCTACACCTTC
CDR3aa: CASSFKWTAGYYGYTF

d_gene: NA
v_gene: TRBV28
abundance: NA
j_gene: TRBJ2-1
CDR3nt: TGTGCCAGCAGTGGGCTAAGGATTCTTTTGGTTGACAATGAGCAGTTCTTC
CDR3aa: CASSGLRILLVDNEQFF

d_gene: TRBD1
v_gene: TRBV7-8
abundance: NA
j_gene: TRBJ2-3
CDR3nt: TGTGCCAGCAACTACGGGACAGACACAGATACGCAGTATTTT
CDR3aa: CASNYGTDTDTQYF

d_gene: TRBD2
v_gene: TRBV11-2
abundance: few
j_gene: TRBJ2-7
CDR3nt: TGTGCCAGCAGCTTAAAACTAGCGGGAGTCGCCGAGCAGTACTTC
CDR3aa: CASSLKLAGVAEQYF

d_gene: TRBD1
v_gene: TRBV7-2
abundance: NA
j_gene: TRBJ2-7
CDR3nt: TGTGCCAGCAGCTTAGTTGAGGGGGCTACCTACGAGCAGTACTTC
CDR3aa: CASSLVEGATYEQYF

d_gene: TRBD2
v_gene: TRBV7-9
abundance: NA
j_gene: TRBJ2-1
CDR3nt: TGTGCCAGCAGACGGACTAGCGGGAGTCCTCTTAATGAGCAGTTCTTC
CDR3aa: CASRRTSGSPLNEQFF

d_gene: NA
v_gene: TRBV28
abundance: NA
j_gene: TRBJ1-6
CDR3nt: TGTGCCAGCAGTCCCCCTATCCCGGCCCTCCACTTT
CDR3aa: CASSPPIPALHF

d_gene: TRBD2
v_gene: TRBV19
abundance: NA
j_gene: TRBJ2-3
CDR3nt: TGTGCCAGTAGTATGGGGGCAATCGCTAGCGGGAGCACAGATACGCAGTATTTT
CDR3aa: CASSMGAIASGSTDTQYF

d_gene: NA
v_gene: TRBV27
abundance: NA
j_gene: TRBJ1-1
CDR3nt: TGTGCCAGCAGTTTAGAATACGTCAGGGTGAACACTGAAGCTTTCTTT
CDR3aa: CASSLEYVRVNTEAFF

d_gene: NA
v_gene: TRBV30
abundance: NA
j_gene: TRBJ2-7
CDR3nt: TGTGCCTGGAGTGATCCAGGGCGCAACTACGAGCAGTACTTC
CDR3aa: CAWSDPGRNYEQYF

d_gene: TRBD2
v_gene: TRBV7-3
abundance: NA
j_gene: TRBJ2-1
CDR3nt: TGTGCCAGCAGCTTAAATATGAGGACTAGCGGGAACAATGAGCAGTTCTTC
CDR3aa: CASSLNMRTSGNNEQFF

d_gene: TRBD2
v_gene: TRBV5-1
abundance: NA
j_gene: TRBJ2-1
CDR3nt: TGCGCCAGCAGCCCGGGACTAGCGGGGAACAATGAGCAGTTCTTC
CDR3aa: CASSPGLAGNNEQFF

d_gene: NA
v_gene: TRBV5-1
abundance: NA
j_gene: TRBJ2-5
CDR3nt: TGCGCCAGCAGCTTGGGTGGAGGGAAGGAGGTAGAGACCCAGTACTTC
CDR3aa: CASSLGGGKEVETQYF

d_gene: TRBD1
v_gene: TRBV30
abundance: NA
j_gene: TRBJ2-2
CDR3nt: TGTGCCTGGAGCGGGACAGGATACAACACCGGGGAGCTGTTTTTT
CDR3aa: CAWSGTGYNTGELFF

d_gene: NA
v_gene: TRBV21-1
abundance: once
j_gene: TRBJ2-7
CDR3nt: TGTGCCAGCAGCAAATTCAGGTCAACCTACGAGCAGTACTTC
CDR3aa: CASSKFRSTYEQYF

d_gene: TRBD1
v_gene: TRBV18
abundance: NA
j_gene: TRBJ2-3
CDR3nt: TGTGCCAGCTCACGAGACACAGGGGGCGCAGATACGCAGTATTTT
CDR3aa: CASSRDTGGADTQYF

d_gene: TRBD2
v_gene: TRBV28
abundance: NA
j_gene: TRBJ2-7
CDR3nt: TGTGCCAGCAGTTCGCCTAGCGGGAGGAGCTACGAGCAGTACTTC
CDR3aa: CASSSPSGRSYEQYF

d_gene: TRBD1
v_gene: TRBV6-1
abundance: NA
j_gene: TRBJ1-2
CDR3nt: TGTGCCAGCAGTGAGACCGGGGACAGGGCGGAGGGCTACACCTTC
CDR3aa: CASSETGDRAEGYTF

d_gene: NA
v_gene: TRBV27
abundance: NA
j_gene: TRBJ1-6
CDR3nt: TGTGCCAGCAGTTTTTCCTCAGCGGCACCCCTCCACTTT
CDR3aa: CASSFSSAAPLHF

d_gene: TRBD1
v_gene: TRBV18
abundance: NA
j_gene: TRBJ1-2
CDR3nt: TGTGCCAGCTCACGCTCCGGGACAGGGGCCTCCCTAGTATATGGCTACACCTTC
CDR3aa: CASSRSGTGASLVYGYTF

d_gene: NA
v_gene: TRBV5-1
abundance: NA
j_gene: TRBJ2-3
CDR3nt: TGCGCCAGCGGGCGAGGGCAGGGGGATACGCAGTATTTT
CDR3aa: CASGRGQGDTQYF

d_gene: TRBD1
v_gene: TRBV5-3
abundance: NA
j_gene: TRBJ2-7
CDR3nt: TGTGCCAGAAGCGCCAGACAGGGGTTCTCCTACGAGCAGTACTTC
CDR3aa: CARSARQGFSYEQYF

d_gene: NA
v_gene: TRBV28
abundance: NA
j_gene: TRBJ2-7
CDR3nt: TGTGCCAGCAGTTACGGGGGGACACAGAGCTACGAGCAGTACTTC
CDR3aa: CASSYGGTQSYEQYF